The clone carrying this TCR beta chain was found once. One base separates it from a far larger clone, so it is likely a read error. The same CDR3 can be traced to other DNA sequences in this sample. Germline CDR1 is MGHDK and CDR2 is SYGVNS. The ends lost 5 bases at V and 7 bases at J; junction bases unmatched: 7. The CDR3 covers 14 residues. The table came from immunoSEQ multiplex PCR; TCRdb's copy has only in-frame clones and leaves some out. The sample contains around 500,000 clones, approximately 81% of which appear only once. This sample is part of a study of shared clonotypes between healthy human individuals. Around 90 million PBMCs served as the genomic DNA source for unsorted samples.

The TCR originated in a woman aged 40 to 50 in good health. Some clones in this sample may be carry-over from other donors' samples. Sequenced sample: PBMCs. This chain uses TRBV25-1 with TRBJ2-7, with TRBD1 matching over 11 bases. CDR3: CASSRTGGTYEQYF. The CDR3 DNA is TGTGCCAGCAGTCGGACAGGGGGCACATATGAGCAGTACTTC.